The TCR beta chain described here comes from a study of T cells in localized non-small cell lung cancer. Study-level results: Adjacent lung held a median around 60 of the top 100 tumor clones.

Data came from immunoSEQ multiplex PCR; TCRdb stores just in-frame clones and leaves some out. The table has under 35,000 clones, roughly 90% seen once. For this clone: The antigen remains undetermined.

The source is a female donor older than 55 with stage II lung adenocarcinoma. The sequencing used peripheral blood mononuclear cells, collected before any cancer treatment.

CDR3 protein: CASSPDGVNQPQHF. CDR3 nucleotide sequence: TGTGCCAGCAGTCCTGACGGCGTTAATCAGCCCCAGCATTTT. The chain has TRBV7-9 and TRBJ1-5; D remains unclear. Trimming shortened V by 6 bases and J by 4 bases, and 13 bases separated the two germline ends. The CDR3 extends over 14 amino acids. The germline CDR1 and CDR2 sequences are SEHNR and FQNEAQ (reference sequence).